This is a list of T cell receptor beta chains from one sample in a study of CD8 T cells in Susac syndrome. TCRdb reprocessed the immunoSEQ multiplex PCR reads via MiXCR and lists one record per CDR3 protein. The data show 50,000 or so distinct CDR3 sequences, 93% seen once. The sequencing input was CD8+ T cells from PBMCs. These receptors were collected from a human donor with multiple sclerosis. Both conserved end residues are part of each CDR3. Fields, in order: J gene, V gene, CDR3 protein.

TRBJ2-5 | TRBV4-1 | CASSLLTGQAGATQYF
TRBJ2-7 | TRBV12-3/TRBV12-4 | CASSLGQMYEQYF
TRBJ2-7 | TRBV6-2/TRBV6-3 | CASSLTPTYEQYF
TRBJ2-7 | TRBV7-2 | CASSLSVLSYEQYF
TRBJ2-7 | TRBV5-5 | CASSEGEQYF
TRBJ1-5 | TRBV6-6 | CASSPQGREGNQPQHF
TRBJ1-1 | TRBV7-9 | CASSLPPGQVNTEAFF
TRBJ1-2 | TRBV29-1 | CSVTGGDFNYGYTF
TRBJ1-1 | TRBV19 | CASSWGLGTEAFF
TRBJ1-1 | TRBV6-5 | CASSYLDGWTGLAMNTEAFF
TRBJ2-7 | TRBV29-1 | CSVVALTGGRYEQYF
TRBJ2-1 | TRBV19 | CASSLSGGANEQFF
TRBJ2-1 | TRBV7-9 | CASSFDPGSYNEQFF
TRBJ2-2 | TRBV11-2 | CASSPWSWTRMGELFF
TRBJ1-1 | TRBV27 | CASSLWDRNTEAFF
TRBJ2-1 | TRBV29-1 | CSVLRWTSGDSSSYNEQFF
TRBJ2-1 | TRBV9 | CASSGIRSSYNEQFF
TRBJ2-2 | TRBV5-6 | CASSSTGQGLLGTGELFF
TRBJ1-2 | TRBV9 | CASSVGGIYGYTF
TRBJ2-7 | TRBV9 | CASSMTTGPPPEQYF
TRBJ2-2 | TRBV5-6 | CASSLERGITGELFF
TRBJ1-1 | TRBV19 | CASSMARENTEAFF
TRBJ2-3 | TRBV4-3 | CASSQDQETDTQYF
TRBJ1-4 | TRBV7-9 | CASSSDRAHGELFF
TRBJ1-3 | TRBV28 | CASSQEFNSGNTIYF
TRBJ2-5 | TRBV4-3 | CASSRGTGAGSETQYF
TRBJ2-7 | TRBV13 | CASTYSGGDEYF
TRBJ2-2 | TRBV4-1 | CASSQVFSGGSSHTGELFF
TRBJ2-7 | TRBV3-1 | CALGSYEQYF
TRBJ2-3 | TRBV12-3/TRBV12-4 | CASVRTTRGDTQYF
TRBJ1-2 | TRBV9 | CASSVALSVGYGYTF
TRBJ2-3 | TRBV5-1 | CASSRRGFLDTQYF
TRBJ2-7 | TRBV9 | CASSVAGDPYEQYF
TRBJ1-3 | TRBV9 | CASSGGTGLGNTIYF
TRBJ2-1 | TRBV25-1 | CASSGNEQFF
TRBJ2-7 | TRBV13 | CASGWGQGFGEQYF
TRBJ1-3 | TRBV11-2 | CASSLESLVGNTIYF
TRBJ2-7 | TRBV5-4 | CASSFGLASYEQYF
TRBJ1-1 | TRBV5-4 | CASSLDRNTEAFF
TRBJ1-6 | TRBV7-9 | CASSAPGYMNSPLHF
TRBJ2-5 | TRBV12-3/TRBV12-4 | CASSFVQETQYF
TRBJ1-1 | TRBV28 | CASSLRGGPLEAFF
TRBJ2-7 | TRBV27 | CASSLGGWSSYEQYF
TRBJ1-6 | TRBV5-4 | CASSPGQGGTSNSPLHF
TRBJ1-5 | TRBV2 | CASSERVGARQSNQPQHF
TRBJ2-5 | TRBV27 | CATQSWPETQYF
TRBJ2-7 | TRBV20-1 | CSARDLQGIFYEQYF
TRBJ2-1 | TRBV27 | CASRELAGGNNEQFF